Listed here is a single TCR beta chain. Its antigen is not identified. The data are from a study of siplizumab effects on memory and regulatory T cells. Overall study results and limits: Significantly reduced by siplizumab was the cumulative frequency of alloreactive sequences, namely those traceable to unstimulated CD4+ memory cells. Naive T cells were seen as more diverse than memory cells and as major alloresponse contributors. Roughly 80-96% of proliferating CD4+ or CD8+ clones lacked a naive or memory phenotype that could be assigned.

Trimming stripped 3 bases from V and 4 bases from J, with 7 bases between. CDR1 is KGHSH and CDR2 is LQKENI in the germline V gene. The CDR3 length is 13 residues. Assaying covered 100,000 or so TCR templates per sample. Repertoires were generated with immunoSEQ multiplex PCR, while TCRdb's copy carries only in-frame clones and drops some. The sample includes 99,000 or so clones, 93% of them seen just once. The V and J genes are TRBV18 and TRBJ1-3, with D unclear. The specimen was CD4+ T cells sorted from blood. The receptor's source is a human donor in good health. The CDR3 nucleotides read TGTGCCAGCTCACCCCCACAAGGAAACACCATATATTTT. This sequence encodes CASSPPQGNTIYF.